What follows are 28 T cell receptor beta chains derived from one specimen sequenced in a study of T cell repertoires in cytomegalovirus infection. Using its own MiXCR run on the reads, TCRdb lists one record per CDR3 protein. The repertoire includes under 200,000 distinct CDR3 sequences, about a tenth of them detected once, and roughly 5.1% sits in the top ten. Sequenced input: PBMCs. The receptors shown here come from a human donor in good health (CMV status not recorded). Some clones in this sample may be carry-over from other donors' samples.

The chain uses TRBV14 and TRBJ1-1; D is uncertain. CDR3 length: 13 residues. V lost 1 base, J lost 0 bases, and 3 bases lay in between. CDR1 SGHDN and CDR2 FVKESK come from the germline V gene. CDR3 region: CASSQVLNTEAFF. The CDR3 bases are TGTGCCAGCAGCCAAGTGTTGAACACTGAAGCTTTCTTT.

This clonotype was seen a handful of times. CDR3 coding DNA: TGTGCCATCAGTAACGGGGCGAATTCACCCCTCCACTTT. Its translation is CAISNGANSPLHF. This chain connects TRBV10-3 to TRBJ1-6; perhaps TRBD1 as D (5 bases). The CDR3 is 13 residues long. Germline CDR1 reads ENHRY; CDR2 reads SYGVKD. V was trimmed by 5 bases and J by 7 bases, leaving 9 bases between them.

The chain carries TRBV20-1 and TRBJ2-7; unclear D gene. The germline V gene has CDR1 DFQATT and CDR2 SNEGSKA (reference sequence). Deletions cut 3 bases from V and 1 base from J, with 4 bases between. The CDR3 consists of 11 residues. For the CDR3, the DNA is TGCAGTGCTAGCGCGTCCTACGAGCAGTACTTC. This sequence encodes CSASASYEQYF.

The sample holds many counts of this clonotype. This chain joins TRBV7-6 and TRBJ2-2, with TRBD2 matching over 8 bases. The junction had 9 bases not matched to a gene; V was cut back by 4 bases and J by 2 bases. This CDR3 is 17 amino acids long. CDR1 and CDR2 (germline): SGHVS, FNYEAQ. This chain's CDR3 is CASSWAGTSPNTGELFF. The CDR3 bases are TGTGCCAGCAGCTGGGCCGGGACTAGTCCCAACACCGGGGAGCTGTTTTTT. Combining the CDR3 with reference TRBV7-6 and TRBJ2-2 gives the whole variable domain GAGVSQSPRYKVTKRGQDVALRCDPISGHVSLYWYRQALGQGPEFLTYFNYEAQQDKSGLPNDRFSAERPEGSISTLTIQRTEQRDSAMYRCASSWAGTSPNTGELFFGEGSRLTVL.

This clonotype has a count of ten or more. J is TRBJ2-1 and V is TRBV7-2; tentatively, D is TRBD2 (6 bases). The CDR3 spans 12 residues. V was pared by 0 bases and J by 16 bases, with 13 bases between. The germline V gene has CDR1 SGHTA and CDR2 FQGNSA. The CDR3: CASSLASGVGFF. DNA for the CDR3: TGTGCCAGCAGCTTAGCGTCGGGGGTGGGATTCTTC.

This clonotype was seen ten or more times. The rearrangement joins TRBV7-2 to TRBJ2-1; D is unresolved. The CDR3 totals 16 residues. Germline V lookup: CDR1 SGHTA, CDR2 FQGNSA. V shed 0 bases and J shed 12 bases, with 21 bases lying between them. The CDR3 region is CASSLASTTPVVRQFF. For the CDR3, the DNA is TGTGCCAGCAGCTTAGCCAGTACTACCCCGGTAGTAAGGCAGTTCTTC.

This clonotype was observed many times. The chain couples TRBV6-1 to TRBJ2-1; 8 bases agree with TRBD1. The germline V gene encodes CDR1 MNHNS and CDR2 SASEGT. V gave up 5 bases and J gave up 7 bases; unmatched junction bases: 4. This CDR3 region has 13 residues. The CDR3 region has the DNA TGTGCCAGCAGTTCACACAGGGGGAATGAGCAGTTCTTC. Translation: CASSSHRGNEQFF.

The chain carries TRBV6-2 or TRBV6-3 and TRBJ2-1, with 12 positions matching TRBD2. Germline-derived CDR1 and CDR2 are MNHEY and SVGEGT. CDR3 length: 15 amino acids. The J segment lost 2 bases and the V segment lost 7 bases, leaving 3 bases of the junction unmatched. The CDR3 is CASKRLAGAYNEQFF. In nucleotides, the CDR3 is TGTGCCAGCAAAAGACTAGCGGGAGCCTACAATGAGCAGTTCTTC.

This clonotype was recorded at least ten times. This rearrangement joins TRBV28 to TRBJ2-2; 8 positions agree with TRBD1. CDR1 and CDR2 (germline): MDHEN, SYDVKM. The CDR3 consists of 14 residues. The ends lost 2 bases at V and 5 bases at J; junction bases unmatched: 1. CDR3 in amino acids: CASSLQGATGELFF. The CDR3 DNA is TGTGCCAGCAGTTTACAGGGGGCGACCGGGGAGCTGTTTTTT.

This clonotype was seen ten or more times. The gene calls are TRBV20-1 and TRBJ1-5, with 10 bases lining up with TRBD1. Unmatched junction bases numbered 5, after V lost 7 bases and J lost 5 bases. Per the germline V gene, CDR1 is DFQATT and CDR2 is SNEGSKA (reference sequence). The CDR3 spans 13 residues. CDR3 sequence: CSVPGQGDQPQHF. The CDR3 DNA is TGCAGTGTTCCAGGACAGGGGGATCAGCCCCAGCATTTT.

This clonotype was counted only a few times. V and J are TRBV9 and TRBJ1-1; possible D gene TRBD1, 6 bases. CDR1 is SGDLS, CDR2 YYNGEE, per germline. This CDR3 spans 16 amino acids. Trimming shortened V by 4 bases and J by 0 bases, and 16 bases separated the two germline ends. CDR3 in amino acids: CASSRAPGHMNTEAFF. CDR3 nucleotide sequence: TGTGCCAGCAGCCGAGCCCCGGGACACATGAACACTGAAGCTTTCTTT. The variable domain in full, completed from reference TRBV9 and TRBJ1-1, reads DSGVTQTPKHLITATGQRVTLRCSPRSGDLSVYWYQQSLDQGLQFLIQYYNGEERAKGNILERFSAQQFPDLHSELNLSSLELGDSALYFCASSRAPGHMNTEAFFGQGTRLTVV.

This clonotype was recorded a few times. The chain joins TRBV28 to TRBJ2-4, with D perhaps TRBD2 (5 bases). Trimming stripped 3 bases from V and 7 bases from J, with 13 bases between. From germline, CDR1 is MDHEN and CDR2 SYDVKM. The CDR3 covers 14 residues. CDR3 region: CASSFLVRGNIQYF. CDR3 coding DNA: TGTGCCAGCAGTTTTTTGGTCCGCGGGAACATTCAGTACTTC.

This clonotype was seen at least ten times. The rearrangement uses TRBV7-2 and TRBJ2-5; 9 bases align to TRBD1. There are 14 residues in the CDR3. V shed 5 bases, J shed 3 bases, and the junction held 4 bases outside the gene matches. Germline V gives CDR1 SGHTA, CDR2 FQGNSA. CDR3 sequence reads: CASSPGQGKETQYF. Written as DNA, the CDR3 is TGTGCCAGCAGCCCAGGACAGGGGAAAGAGACCCAGTACTTC.

This clonotype was detected many times. The chain carries TRBV7-2 and TRBJ1-5; D is unresolved. The CDR3 is made up of 15 amino acids. Per germline, CDR1 SGHTA and CDR2 FQGNSA. The germline V and J ends were trimmed by 10 bases and 0 bases, with 16 bases remaining between them. As DNA, the CDR3 is TGTGCCACCAGAGATACAGTTTATAGCAATCAGCCCCAGCATTTT. Translation: CATRDTVYSNQPQHF.

This clonotype was observed many times. The chain carries TRBV11-3 and TRBJ2-1; 16 nucleotides match TRBD2. Trimming cost V 5 bases and J 7 bases; bases outside gene matches: 11. The CDR3 has 18 amino acids. Germline V gene lookup returns CDR1 SGHNT and CDR2 YENEEA. The CDR3 DNA is TGTGCCAGCAGCCTAGCCGGGACTAGCGGGGGGGCCGGTAATGAGCAGTTCTTC. Translated: CASSLAGTSGGAGNEQFF.

This clonotype was seen at least ten times. The chain is built from TRBV13 and TRBJ1-6; 8 bases fit TRBD1. CDR1 is PRHDT, CDR2 FYEKMQ, per germline (reference sequence). CDR3 length: 16 amino acids. Trimming cost V 5 bases and J 7 bases; bases outside gene matches: 10. The CDR3 loop reads CASSRTGPKSNSPLHF. For the CDR3, the DNA is TGTGCCAGCAGCCGGACAGGGCCGAAATCAAATTCACCCCTCCACTTT. The whole variable domain, filled in from reference TRBV13 and TRBJ1-6, reads AAGVIQSPRHLIKEKRETATLKCYPIPRHDTVYWYQQGPGQDPQFLISFYEKMQSDKGSIPDRFSAQQFSDYHSELNMSSLELGDSALYFCASSRTGPKSNSPLHFGNGTRLTVT.

As DNA, the CDR3 is TGTGCCAGCAGCCCGCAGGGGAACCCTGGCTACACCTTC. Translated: CASSPQGNPGYTF. The chain has TRBV7-8 and TRBJ1-2; weak D call: TRBD1 (6 bases). Per germline, CDR1 SGHVS and CDR2 FQNEAQ. The V gene lost 5 bases and the J gene lost 7 bases, with 14 bases spanning the gap. This CDR3 spans 13 amino acids.

This clonotype was seen repeatedly, ten times or more. The V call is TRBV7-2, the J call TRBJ1-1; no firm D call. Trimming shortened V by 1 base and J by 3 bases, and 15 bases separated the two germline ends. This CDR3 is 16 amino acids long. CDR1 is SGHTA, CDR2 FQGNSA, per germline. DNA for the CDR3: TGTGCCAGCAGCTTAGGCGGGAGGGTAGGGCACACTGAAGCTTTCTTT. It specifies CASSLGGRVGHTEAFF.

This clonotype came up many times. The chain recombines TRBV19 with TRBJ1-2; the match to TRBD1 covers 7 bases. The V and J ends lost 4 bases and 1 base, in that order; junction bases with no gene match: 6. The CDR3 runs to 15 residues. Germline V gene data show CDR1 as LNHDA and CDR2 as SQIVND (reference sequence). The CDR3 nucleotides read TGTGCCAGTAGTAAGGGACAGAGGGGTAACTATGGCTACACCTTC. It yields the protein CASSKGQRGNYGYTF.

This clonotype was observed a few times. This chain uses TRBV20-1 with TRBJ2-3; 9 nucleotides align to TRBD2. The CDR3 sequence is 14 residues long. The ends lost 4 bases at V and 0 bases at J; junction bases unmatched: 2. Germline V gene sequence: CDR1 DFQATT, CDR2 SNEGSKA (reference sequence). The CDR3 reads CSAMTSGSTDTQYF. The CDR3 DNA reads as TGCAGTGCTATGACTAGCGGTAGCACAGATACGCAGTATTTT.

This clonotype was recorded many times. DNA of the CDR3: TGTGCCAGCAGCTTGGACAGGGTTTCACTTGAGCAGTTCTTC. This encodes CASSLDRVSLEQFF. This chain links TRBV7-3 with TRBJ2-1, with 8 bases identical to TRBD1. Trimming cost V 3 bases and J 9 bases; bases outside gene matches: 7. This CDR3 has 14 residues. Per germline, CDR1 SGHTA and CDR2 FQGTGA.

This clonotype came up a few times. The chain uses TRBV5-4 and TRBJ2-5, with 12 bases identical to TRBD2. Trimming at V came to 4 bases and at J to 5 bases, leaving 6 bases not matched to a gene. Per the germline V gene, CDR1 is SGHNT and CDR2 is YYREEE (reference sequence). CDR3 length: 15 residues. The CDR3, as DNA: TGTGCCAGCAGCGGGGCTAGCGGGGGGGCTGAGACCCAGTACTTC. This gives the protein CASSGASGGAETQYF.

This clonotype was observed at least ten times. J is TRBJ2-5 and V is TRBV7-9; D remains unclear. Per germline, CDR1 SEHNR and CDR2 FQNEAQ (reference sequence). The V and J ends lost 5 bases and 7 bases respectively, with 8 bases between them. The CDR3 runs to 11 residues. This CDR3 is CASSPAVTQYF. The CDR3 DNA is TGTGCCAGCAGCCCCGCGGTGACCCAGTACTTC.

This clonotype came up a few times. The chain joins TRBV29-1 to TRBJ1-2; 7 nucleotides agree with TRBD1. CDR1 and CDR2 (germline): SQVTM, ANQGSEA. This CDR3 has 13 residues. J gave up 4 bases and V 2 bases, and 4 bases lay outside the gene matches. Here the CDR3 reads CSVERGRSYGYTF. The CDR3 region has the DNA TGCAGCGTTGAAAGGGGGCGAAGCTATGGCTACACCTTC.

This clonotype was recorded a few times. This chain links TRBV19 with TRBJ2-2; 9 bases match TRBD1. CDR3 length equals 14 residues. V shed 6 bases, J shed 3 bases, and the junction held 2 bases outside the gene matches. Germline loops: CDR1 LNHDA, CDR2 SQIVND (reference sequence). In nucleotides, the CDR3 is TGTGCCAGTAGCCGGACAGGGGACACCGGGGAGCTGTTTTTT. It specifies CASSRTGDTGELFF.

The V gene is TRBV28, the J gene TRBJ1-1, with TRBD1 identical over 7 bases. J lost 5 bases, V lost 6 bases, and 9 bases had no gene match. The germline CDR1 and CDR2 sequences are MDHEN and SYDVKM. The CDR3 has 14 residues. The CDR3 region is CASSSQGVGTEAFF. As DNA, the CDR3 is TGTGCCAGCAGCTCGCAGGGGGTGGGGACTGAAGCTTTCTTT.

The chain combines TRBV6-2 or TRBV6-3 with TRBJ1-5, with TRBD1 as a possible D gene (5 bases). CDR3 length: 14 residues. V gave up 7 bases and J gave up 0 bases, with 10 bases separating them. Per germline, CDR1 MNHEY and CDR2 SVGEGT. CDR3 loop: CASTGTDSNQPQHF. The CDR3, as DNA: TGTGCCAGCACTGGGACGGATAGCAATCAGCCCCAGCATTTT.

The CDR3 loop reads CATSRTTTGAETQYF. Written as DNA, the CDR3 is TGTGCCACCAGCAGAACCACCACAGGGGCGGAGACCCAGTACTTC. The V and J genes are TRBV15 and TRBJ2-5; 7 bases are shared with TRBD1. Germline CDR1 and CDR2: LNHNV and YYDKDF (reference sequence). The trim removed 2 bases at V and 5 bases at J, leaving 8 bases unmatched. CDR3 size: 15 residues.